A single sample gave rise to the 28 T cell receptor beta chains below, sequenced in a study of response to subunit inactivated influenza vaccine. TCRdb re-derived calls from the RT-PCR reads in MiXCR, one entry per CDR3 protein. The table lists roughly 790,000 distinct CDR3 sequences, approximately 21% of them singletons. The specimen was PBMCs from blood, collected more than 4 days after vaccination. These receptors were obtained from a man between 45 and 60 years old who received an inactivated influenza vaccine.

The table lists this clonotype with a few counts. The chain recombines TRBV5-1 with TRBJ2-2; D is undetermined. V lost 0 bases and J 6 bases, leaving 15 bases between the germline ends. Germline V gives CDR1 SGHRS, CDR2 YFSETQ. This CDR3 spans 16 amino acids. CDR3 sequence: CASSLEPGPSAGELFF. The CDR3 coding sequence is TGCGCCAGCAGCTTGGAACCGGGCCCCTCCGCCGGGGAGCTGTTTTTT.

The chain recombines TRBV4-1 with TRBJ2-7, with 11 positions matching TRBD1. CDR3 length equals 15 residues. The junction had 5 bases not matched to a gene; V was cut back by 0 bases and J by 7 bases. Germline values: CDR1 MGHRA, CDR2 YSYEKL. DNA for the CDR3: TGCGCCAGCAGCCAAGATGGGACAGGGGGGAATGAGCAGTACTTC. Its translation is CASSQDGTGGNEQYF.

CDR3 amino acids: CASSPGTPNEQFF. CDR3 nucleotides: TGTGCCAGCAGCCCCGGGACACCTAATGAGCAGTTCTTC. This chain joins TRBV5-6 and TRBJ2-1; D is perhaps TRBD1 (6 bases). The CDR3 loop spans 13 amino acids. CDR1 and CDR2 from the germline V gene are SGHDT and YYEEEE. V lost 4 bases and J lost 7, with 12 bases in between.

The genes are TRBV28 and TRBJ2-7; either TRBD1 or TRBD2 may fit D (5 bases each). The CDR3 is made up of 13 amino acids. Trimming stripped 6 bases from V and 6 bases from J, with 15 bases between. Per the germline V gene, CDR1 is MDHEN and CDR2 is SYDVKM. The CDR3 spells CASSRDVLLEQYF. The DNA of the CDR3 is TGTGCCAGCAGCCGGGACGTACTTCTCGAGCAGTACTTC.

The V call is TRBV28, the J call TRBJ1-2; D gene ambiguous. This CDR3 is 14 amino acids long. The V gene lost 7 bases and the J gene lost 4 bases, with 16 bases spanning the gap. CDR1 and CDR2 from the germline V gene are MDHEN and SYDVKM. DNA for the CDR3: TGTGCCAGCACCCCCGGGATGGGTGGCTATGGCTACACCTTC. This codes for CASTPGMGGYGYTF.

The V call is TRBV12-3 or TRBV12-4, the J call TRBJ2-7; 10 bases are a match to TRBD2. Trimming removed 3 bases from V and 5 bases from J; junction bases left unmatched: 7. The CDR3 loop spans 15 amino acids. CDR3 nucleotides: TGTGCCAGCAGTTTCTCTAGCGGGGGTTCCAACGAGCAGTACTTC. Translated: CASSFSSGGSNEQYF.

This clonotype turned up a few times. The rearrangement joins TRBV20-1 to TRBJ2-2, with TRBD1 matching over 8 bases. CDR1 DFQATT and CDR2 SNEGSKA come from the germline V gene (reference sequence). The J segment lost 4 bases and the V segment lost 1 base, leaving 11 bases of the junction unmatched. The CDR3 has 17 residues. The CDR3 sequence: CSARVYGQGAATGELFF. CDR3 sequence (DNA): TGCAGTGCTAGAGTTTACGGGCAGGGGGCTGCCACCGGGGAGCTGTTTTTT.

The CDR3 coding sequence is TGTGCCAGCAGCCAAGACAACCACCCCACAGCCTACGAGCAGTACTTC. Protein: CASSQDNHPTAYEQYF. This rearrangement joins TRBV4-2 to TRBJ2-7; D call uncertain. The CDR3 runs to 16 residues. Trimming took off 0 bases at V and 2 bases at J, with 14 bases between the two ends. Germline loops: CDR1 LGHNA, CDR2 YNFKEQ.

The rearrangement links TRBV7-6 to TRBJ2-3, with D possibly TRBD1 on 6 matching bases. The germline V gene encodes CDR1 SGHVS and CDR2 FNYEAQ. This CDR3 region has 15 residues. The V and J ends lost 4 bases and 6 bases respectively, with 17 bases between them. CDR3 sequence reads: CASSYGAGVFDTQYF. CDR3 bases: TGTGCCAGCAGCTACGGCGCAGGGGTGTTCGATACGCAGTATTTT.

This clonotype came up once. The rearrangement uses TRBV2 and TRBJ1-1, with 7 bases that match TRBD1. V lost 4 bases, J lost 1 base, and 3 bases stayed unmatched. Per the germline V gene, CDR1 is SNHLY and CDR2 is FYNNEI. The CDR3 totals 14 residues. CDR3 DNA: TGTGCCAGCAGTGGCAGGGGGAGGAACACTGAAGCTTTCTTT. Its protein is CASSGRGRNTEAFF.

The sample holds many counts of this clonotype. The chain carries TRBV6-2 or TRBV6-3 and TRBJ2-1; D not certain. V dropped 6 bases and J dropped 4 bases, with 4 bases sitting between them. From germline, CDR1 is MNHEY and CDR2 SVGEGT. CDR3 length: 11 amino acids. CDR3 region: CASSKYNEQFF. DNA of the CDR3: TGTGCCAGCAGCAAGTACAATGAGCAGTTCTTC.

V usage is TRBV7-2 and J usage is TRBJ2-5; possibly TRBD2 for D (6 bases). Germline CDR1 SGHTA, CDR2 FQGNSA. Trimming removed 1 base from V and 5 bases from J, with 14 bases in between. The CDR3 is 15 amino acids. The CDR3 spells CASSLVLLAKETQYF. CDR3 in DNA: TGTGCCAGCAGCTTAGTCCTACTAGCCAAGGAGACCCAGTACTTC.

This clonotype has a handful of counts. V gene TRBV5-8 combines with J gene TRBJ1-4; TRBD1 matches at 7 bases. The CDR3 sequence is 16 residues long. CDR1 is SGHTS, CDR2 YDEGEE, per germline. V lost 4 bases, J lost 0 bases, and 6 bases stayed unmatched. CDR3 in amino acids: CASSLGTEATNEKLFF. DNA for the CDR3: TGTGCCAGCAGCCTCGGGACAGAGGCAACTAATGAAAAACTGTTTTTT.

In this sample, this clonotype turned up a few times. The CDR3 DNA follows: TGTGCCAGCAGCTTAGTACTAGCGGGGGGCCGGGAGACCCAGTACTTC. Amino acid sequence: CASSLVLAGGRETQYF. The V call is TRBV7-2, the J call TRBJ2-5; 12 bases are a match to TRBD2. The germline gives CDR1 SGHTA, CDR2 FQGNSA. Unmatched junction bases numbered 5, after V lost 1 base and J lost 5 bases. This CDR3 region has 16 residues. Looking up the rest from reference TRBV7-2 and TRBJ2-5 gives the full variable domain: GAGVSQSPSNKVTEKGKDVELRCDPISGHTALYWYRQSLGQGLEFLIYFQGNSAPDKSGLPSDRFSAERTGGSVSTLTIQRTQQEDSAVYLCASSLVLAGGRETQYFGPGTRLLVL.

This clonotype was observed a handful of times. The chain joins TRBV6-2 or TRBV6-3 to TRBJ2-2; D is tentatively TRBD1 or TRBD2 (5 bases each). This CDR3 has 16 residues. Germline V gene sequence: CDR1 MNHEY, CDR2 SVGEGT. Trimming pared 5 bases from V and 3 bases from J, leaving 16 bases between. CDR3 coding DNA: TGTGCCAGCAGTCGTGGGGCTAGCCGGGACACCGGGGAGCTGTTTTTT. Translation gives CASSRGASRDTGELFF.

This clonotype has a handful of counts. The rearrangement links TRBV28 to TRBJ2-2, with 10 bases aligning to TRBD1. The CDR3 contains 14 residues. The V and J ends lost 8 bases and 3 bases, in that order; junction bases with no gene match: 3. In germline, CDR1 is MDHEN, CDR2 SYDVKM. CDR3 loop: CASEGQGYTGELFF. CDR3 bases: TGTGCCAGCGAGGGACAGGGGTACACCGGGGAGCTGTTTTTT.

This clonotype was found a few times. This chain joins TRBV12-3 or TRBV12-4 and TRBJ2-2; D not certain. The germline V and J ends were trimmed by 5 bases and 5 bases, with 9 bases remaining between them. There are 13 residues in the CDR3. CDR3 DNA: TGTGCCAGCAGTGGGTGGGGAACCGGGGAGCTGTTTTTT. Residues: CASSGWGTGELFF.

The sample holds many counts of this clonotype. An end of the junction differs from the germline gene, which may be a read error. This chain links TRBV7-9 with TRBJ1-1; D is uncertain. Germline-derived CDR1 and CDR2 are SEHNR and FQNEAQ (reference sequence). This CDR3 spans 12 amino acids. CDR3 residues: CASSLVNTEAFF. In DNA, the CDR3 is TGTGCCAGCAGTTTAGTGAACACTGAAGCTTTCTTT.

CDR3 amino acids: CASSPWARSSEQFF. CDR3 in DNA: TGTGCCAGCAGTCCCTGGGCCCGATCGAGTGAGCAGTTCTTC. The chain joins TRBV27 to TRBJ2-1; unclear D gene. Germline V lookup: CDR1 MNHEY, CDR2 SMNVEV (reference sequence). V dropped 5 bases and J dropped 9 bases, with 17 bases sitting between them. The CDR3 has 14 residues.

The J gene is TRBJ2-3, the V gene TRBV6-6; D is unclear. From germline, CDR1 is MNHNY and CDR2 SVGAGI (reference sequence). V lost 8 bases and J lost 4, with 13 bases in between. The CDR3 sequence is 13 residues long. The CDR3, as DNA: TGTGCCAGCCACTTTATGAACTCAGATACGCAGTATTTT. Translated: CASHFMNSDTQYF.

This clonotype was recorded a few times. The chain combines TRBV12-3 or TRBV12-4 with TRBJ1-5; D remains ambiguous. The V gene lost 6 bases and the J gene lost 6 bases, with 12 bases spanning the gap. The CDR3 sequence is 13 residues long. The CDR3: CASSNGVPQPQHF. The CDR3 region has the DNA TGTGCCAGCAGCAACGGGGTGCCTCAGCCCCAGCATTTT.

V is TRBV20-1 and J is TRBJ2-1; TRBD2 matches 7 bases. CDR1 is DFQATT and CDR2 is SNEGSKA in the germline V gene (reference sequence). The CDR3 spans 14 residues. V lost 3 bases, J lost 0 bases, and 2 bases stayed unmatched. Here the CDR3 DNA reads TGCAGTGCTAGGACTAGCATCTCCTACAATGAGCAGTTCTTC. Translation gives CSARTSISYNEQFF.

The chain joins TRBV11-2 to TRBJ2-3, with D maybe TRBD2 (5 bases). The CDR3 is 16 amino acids. V lost 1 base and J 2 bases, leaving 13 bases between the germline ends. The germline CDR1 and CDR2 sequences are SGHAT and FQNNGV. The CDR3 loop reads CASSLGASRITDTQYF. The CDR3 nucleotides read TGTGCCAGCAGCTTAGGAGCTAGCCGGATCACAGATACGCAGTATTTT.

The rearrangement links TRBV12-3 or TRBV12-4 to TRBJ2-7; 9 bases agree with TRBD1. V lost 6 bases, J lost 7 bases, and 7 bases stayed unmatched. CDR3 length equals 13 residues. The CDR3 bases are TGTGCCAGCAGGTCTACAGGGGGCAGAGAGCAGTACTTC. It yields the protein CASRSTGGREQYF.

The chain carries TRBV29-1 and TRBJ2-2; D is perhaps TRBD1 or TRBD2 (6 bases each). The V end was cut by 6 bases, the J end by 1 base, with 12 bases between. CDR1 is SQVTM and CDR2 is ANQGSEA in the germline V gene. The CDR3 has 14 amino acids. The CDR3 loop is CSVAGQQNTGELFF. DNA for the CDR3: TGCAGCGTGGCGGGACAACAGAACACCGGGGAGCTGTTTTTT.

A few counts support this clonotype. The rearrangement links TRBV9 to TRBJ2-1; D is undetermined. This CDR3 contains 17 residues. CDR1 is SGDLS and CDR2 is YYNGEE in the germline V gene. V lost 4 bases to trimming and J lost 0 bases, with 17 bases between them. Here the CDR3 DNA reads TGTGCCAGCAGCCTACAGCCTTTATCAAGCTCCTACAATGAGCAGTTCTTC. It is translated as CASSLQPLSSSYNEQFF.

This clonotype has just a few counts. The rearrangement uses TRBV12-3 or TRBV12-4 and TRBJ2-1; D perhaps matches TRBD1 (6 bases). V was shortened by 5 bases and J by 5 bases, with 19 bases between the two germline ends. The CDR3 sequence is 16 residues long. CDR3 sequence: CASSPDSYEENNEQFF. CDR3 DNA: TGTGCCAGCAGTCCGGACAGCTACGAGGAGAACAATGAGCAGTTCTTC.

In DNA form, the CDR3 reads TGTGCCAGCAGTCCTCCTAGCGGGAGGTCCTACGAGCAGTACTTC. Translation: CASSPPSGRSYEQYF. V usage is TRBV6-2 or TRBV6-3 and J usage is TRBJ2-7; TRBD2 agrees at 11 bases. Germline V lookup: CDR1 MNHEY, CDR2 SVGEGT. CDR3 length: 15 residues. Losses at the gene ends were 5 bases for V and 1 base for J; bases not matched to a gene: 4.